This TCR beta chain was sequenced during a study of blood T cell repertoires in COVID-19. Background on the study: The United States, Italy and Spain were the sources of the acute and convalescent COVID-19 samples.

The protocol was immunoSEQ multiplex PCR, while the TCRdb copy is restricted to in-frame clones and leaves out a portion. Counted here are 190,000 or so clones, around 88% occurring once; the ten biggest clones make up about 4%. The CDR3 sequence is 15 residues long. The V end lost 7 bases, the J end lost 2 bases, and 17 bases lay between the germline ends. Germline loops: CDR1 MNHEY, CDR2 SVGAGI. Material: peripheral blood. V is TRBV6-5 and J is TRBJ1-2; tentative D call: TRBD1 (5 bases). The TCR was taken from a woman aged 25 to 45 with acute or convalescent COVID-19. The CDR3 here is CASTTIWDWNYGYTF. The DNA of the CDR3 is TGTGCCAGCACCACGATCTGGGACTGGAACTATGGCTACACCTTC.